The 30 T cell receptor beta chains given below trace back to one sample, sequenced in a study of blood T cell repertoires in COVID-19. TCRdb's copy holds only in-frame clones and misses some; the assay was immunoSEQ multiplex PCR. The table records 150,000 to 200,000 clones, approximately 86% of them present only once. The specimen sequenced was PBMCs or T cells enriched from blood (not recorded which). The receptors stem from a woman between 35 and 50 years old in a cohort exposed to, infected with or recovered from COVID-19 (not recorded which).

In the case of this clone: Other DNA sequences in this sample translate to the same CDR3. The CDR3 loop reads CASSQDSGEKLFF. The CDR3 DNA reads as TGTGCCAGCAGCCAAGATAGTGGTGAAAAACTGTTTTTT. The chain recombines TRBV3-1 (or the pseudogene TRBV3-2) with TRBJ1-4; no firm D call. The germline CDR1 and CDR2 sequences are LGHDT and YNNKEL (reference sequence). V dropped 0 bases and J dropped 7 bases, with 6 bases sitting between them. The CDR3 sequence is 13 residues long.

The gene calls are TRBV29-1 and TRBJ2-3; D not resolved. Germline V gene data show CDR1 as SQVTM and CDR2 as ANQGSEA. Trimming took off 3 bases at V and 2 bases at J, with 15 bases between the two ends. The CDR3 spans 15 residues. In DNA form, the CDR3 reads TGCAGCGTTGACGAATGGGCTGTCCCCACAGATACGCAGTATTTT. Residues: CSVDEWAVPTDTQYF.

V and J are TRBV2 and TRBJ1-1, with unresolved D. Between the trimmed V and J ends, which lost 5 bases and 1 base, there was a span of 11 bases. In germline, CDR1 is SNHLY, CDR2 FYNNEI. This CDR3 region has 14 residues. The CDR3 sequence is CASSRRVGNTEAFF. Written as DNA, the CDR3 is TGTGCCAGCAGTCGACGGGTAGGGAACACTGAAGCTTTCTTT.

This chain uses TRBV10-3 with TRBJ2-7; the D gene is possibly TRBD2 (5 bases). CDR1 is ENHRY and CDR2 is SYGVKD in the germline V gene. The CDR3 spans 15 residues. V shed 4 bases and J shed 3 bases, with 16 bases lying between them. DNA for the CDR3: TGTGCCATCAGTGGCAGTGGACTCCCCGACTACGAGCAGTACTTC. Encoded protein: CAISGSGLPDYEQYF.

The chain has TRBV5-4 and TRBJ1-2, with D possibly matching TRBD1 (6 bases). Germline V gene data show CDR1 as SGHNT and CDR2 as YYREEE (reference sequence). Trimming left V 3 bases short and J 5 bases short, with 8 bases between. The CDR3 is 12 residues long. CDR3: CASSSQGYGYTF. CDR3 sequence (DNA): TGTGCCAGCAGCTCCCAGGGGTATGGCTACACCTTC. The full variable domain, rest sourced from reference TRBV5-4 and TRBJ1-2, is ETGVTQSPTHLIKTRGQQVTLRCSSQSGHNTVSWYQQALGQGPQFIFQYYREEENGRGNFPPRFSGLQFPNYSSELNVNALELDDSALYLCASSSQGYGYTFGSGTRLTVV.

In this sample, this clone turned up once. The V call is TRBV7-2, the J call TRBJ1-6; no firm D call. The CDR3 consists of 14 residues. The germline CDR1 and CDR2 sequences are SGHTA and FQGNSA. V shed 0 bases and J shed 7 bases, with 7 bases lying between them. The CDR3 sequence is CASSLAARNSPLHF. In DNA, the CDR3 is TGTGCCAGCAGCTTAGCAGCTCGAAATTCACCCCTCCACTTT. The full variable domain, with the rest looked up from reference TRBV7-2 and TRBJ1-6, is GAGVSQSPSNKVTEKGKDVELRCDPISGHTALYWYRQSLGQGLEFLIYFQGNSAPDKSGLPSDRFSAERTGGSVSTLTIQRTQQEDSAVYLCASSLAARNSPLHFGNGTRLTVT.

The chain uses TRBV9 and TRBJ2-3; TRBD2 might be the D (5 bases). Germline CDR1 reads SGDLS; CDR2 reads YYNGEE. The CDR3 covers 14 residues. Trimming pared 0 bases from V and 5 bases from J, leaving 10 bases between. CDR3 residues: CASSVAVEGDTQYF. CDR3 bases: TGTGCCAGCAGCGTAGCGGTTGAGGGAGATACGCAGTATTTT.

J is TRBJ2-3 and V is TRBV29-1, with TRBD2 matching 15 bases. The CDR3 covers 16 residues. Germline lookup yields CDR1 SQVTM and CDR2 ANQGSEA. V lost 7 bases and J lost 4; bases outside the gene matches: 9. The CDR3 loop is CSASGLAGGLADTQYF. The CDR3 region has the DNA TGCAGCGCGTCGGGACTAGCGGGGGGTTTGGCAGATACGCAGTATTTT.

This rearrangement joins TRBV19 to TRBJ2-3; TRBD2 matches at 11 bases. This CDR3 contains 14 residues. With V trimmed by 8 bases and J by 1 base, 2 bases remained unmatched. CDR1 LNHDA and CDR2 SQIVND come from the germline V gene (reference sequence). CDR3: CASPGLAGTDTQYF. CDR3 sequence (DNA): TGTGCCAGTCCGGGACTAGCGGGCACAGATACGCAGTATTTT.

The V and J genes are TRBV3-1 (or the pseudogene TRBV3-2) and TRBJ2-5; 8 bases agree with TRBD2. Germline values: CDR1 LGHDT, CDR2 YNNKEL (reference sequence). With V trimmed by 6 bases and J by 2 bases, 5 bases remained unmatched. This CDR3 region has 14 residues. The DNA for the CDR3 is TGTGCCAGCAGATCGGGACTAGTTCAAGAGACCCAGTACTTC. This translates into CASRSGLVQETQYF.

The rearrangement joins TRBV2 to TRBJ2-5; tentative D call: TRBD1 (5 bases). The germline CDR1 and CDR2 sequences are SNHLY and FYNNEI. This CDR3 region has 13 residues. V dropped 2 bases and J dropped 2 bases, with 6 bases sitting between them. The CDR3 spells CASSERGQETQYF. The CDR3 DNA follows: TGTGCCAGCAGTGAAAGGGGACAAGAGACCCAGTACTTC.

CDR3 in amino acids: CASSQDQGLEAGELFF. CDR3 bases: TGTGCCAGCAGCCAAGATCAGGGACTAGAGGCCGGGGAGCTGTTTTTT. This chain links TRBV4-2 with TRBJ2-2; 8 nucleotides match TRBD2. Trimming cost V 0 bases and J 6 bases; bases outside gene matches: 6. The CDR3 extends over 16 amino acids. Germline CDR1 and CDR2: LGHNA and YNFKEQ.

The chain carries TRBV10-2 and TRBJ2-7; 8 bases align to TRBD1. This CDR3 region has 13 residues. The trim removed 5 bases at V and 4 bases at J, leaving 4 bases unmatched. Germline V lookup: CDR1 WSHSY, CDR2 SAAADI. CDR3 DNA: TGCGCCAGCAGTCGGGACAGGCGGTACGAGCAGTACTTC. This gives the protein CASSRDRRYEQYF.

The rearrangement uses TRBV6-5 and TRBJ1-2; D is uncertain. The CDR3 contains 12 residues. Trimming removed 8 bases at V and 2 bases at J, with 9 bases between. Germline V gene data show CDR1 as MNHEY and CDR2 as SVGAGI. CDR3 region: CASFLLNYGYTF. The CDR3 coding sequence is TGTGCCAGCTTCCTACTGAACTATGGCTACACCTTC.

The gene calls are TRBV2 and TRBJ1-2, with 8 bases identical to TRBD1. This CDR3 is 16 amino acids long. V shed 4 bases, J shed 7 bases, and the junction held 14 bases outside the gene matches. Per the germline V gene, CDR1 is SNHLY and CDR2 is FYNNEI. CDR3 DNA sequence: TGTGCCAGCAGTGGCAGGGGGCATGATGTTTCTTTTGGCTACACCTTC. Translated: CASSGRGHDVSFGYTF.

This clone was seen a single time. Other nucleotide sequences in the sample specify the same CDR3. CDR3 loop: CASSIVGGSNQPQHF. The CDR3 DNA reads as TGTGCCAGTAGTATAGTGGGGGGAAGCAATCAGCCCCAGCATTTT. The gene calls are TRBV19 and TRBJ1-5; a possible D gene is TRBD1 (5 bases). This CDR3 comprises 15 residues. V lost 1 base to trimming and J lost 1 base, with 8 bases between them. The germline V gene encodes CDR1 LNHDA and CDR2 SQIVND (reference sequence).

This chain connects TRBV10-1 to TRBJ2-1; TRBD2 matches 10 bases. The V segment lost 7 bases and the J segment 0 bases; nucleotides outside the gene matches: 0. The CDR3 sequence is 14 residues long. The V gene's germline CDR1 is WNHNN and CDR2 SYGVQD (reference sequence). The chain's CDR3 is CASTSGSSYNEQFF. The CDR3 DNA sequence: TGCGCCAGCACTAGCGGGAGCTCCTACAATGAGCAGTTCTTC.

V is TRBV10-2 and J is TRBJ2-5; 12 bases are a match to TRBD2. Looked up from germline, CDR1 is WSHSY and CDR2 is SAAADI. V dropped 2 bases and J dropped 1; count of bases not matched to a gene: 11. This CDR3 spans 19 amino acids. In nucleotides, the CDR3 is TGCGCCAGCAGTGAGGCGGCATACGGACTAGCGGGGCGCCAAGAGACCCAGTACTTC. This sequence encodes CASSEAAYGLAGRQETQYF.

The chain recombines TRBV6-5 with TRBJ1-2; D is possibly TRBD1 (6 bases). The CDR3 has 12 residues. Trimming took off 7 bases at V and 6 bases at J, with 12 bases between the two ends. Germline lookup yields CDR1 MNHEY and CDR2 SVGAGI. CDR3 nucleotide sequence: TGTGCCAGCACCACAGGGAGAGATGGCTACACCTTC. Its translation is CASTTGRDGYTF.

The CDR3 sequence: CSVKDRDNSNQPQHF. In DNA form, the CDR3 reads TGCAGCGTTAAGGACAGGGACAATAGCAATCAGCCCCAGCATTTT. The gene calls are TRBV29-1 and TRBJ1-5, with 8 bases that match TRBD1. Germline CDR1 reads SQVTM; CDR2 reads ANQGSEA. There are 15 residues in the CDR3. Germline trimming cut 5 bases from V and 0 bases from J; bases unmatched to any gene: 6.

V usage is TRBV5-1 and J usage is TRBJ2-1; 14 bases agree with TRBD2. V lost 3 bases and J lost 5; bases outside the gene matches: 1. The CDR3 contains 15 residues. The germline V gene has CDR1 SGHRS and CDR2 YFSETQ. CDR3 DNA sequence: TGCGCCAGCAGCTCGGGACTAGCGGGAGACAATGAGCAGTTCTTC. Amino acids: CASSSGLAGDNEQFF.

The chain employs TRBV5-1 and TRBJ1-5; D unresolved. The V end was cut by 0 bases, the J end by 0 bases, with 7 bases between. In germline, CDR1 is SGHRS, CDR2 YFSETQ. The CDR3 contains 15 residues. The CDR3 loop is CASSLGHFSNQPQHF. The CDR3 DNA reads TGCGCCAGCAGCTTGGGACATTTTAGCAATCAGCCCCAGCATTTT.

The chain uses TRBV9 and TRBJ1-1; D is ambiguous. Trimming stripped 2 bases from V and 5 bases from J, with 13 bases between. Germline lookup yields CDR1 SGDLS and CDR2 YYNGEE. The CDR3 length is 14 residues. The DNA of the CDR3 is TGTGCCAGCAGCGTGTCCGGGAGGAGAACTGAAGCTTTCTTT. This codes for CASSVSGRRTEAFF.

The V gene is TRBV4-1, the J gene TRBJ2-2, with a tentative D call TRBD2 (6 bases). From germline, CDR1 is MGHRA and CDR2 YSYEKL. The CDR3 loop spans 16 amino acids. The ends were cut back, 1 base at V and 1 base at J, with 10 bases in the middle. The CDR3 loop is CASSQVGRENTGELFF. The DNA of the CDR3 is TGCGCCAGCAGCCAAGTCGGGCGGGAGAACACCGGGGAGCTGTTTTTT.

The chain couples TRBV25-1 to TRBJ2-2; a weak D match, TRBD2 (7 bases). Trimming took off 1 base at V and 4 bases at J, with 10 bases between the two ends. The CDR3 sequence is 15 residues long. Germline lookup yields CDR1 MGHDK and CDR2 SYGVNS. DNA of the CDR3: TGTGCCAGCAGTGAATGGAGGGGGGGCACCGGGGAGCTGTTTTTT. Translating it yields CASSEWRGGTGELFF.

The rearrangement joins TRBV6-1 to TRBJ2-1, with 9 bases that match TRBD2. Germline-derived CDR1 and CDR2 are MNHNS and SASEGT. Trimming removed 0 bases from V and 6 bases from J; junction bases left unmatched: 3. This CDR3 comprises 15 residues. The CDR3 is CASSEAGSGSNEQFF. The CDR3 DNA reads as TGTGCCAGCAGTGAAGCAGGTAGCGGGAGCAATGAGCAGTTCTTC.

The chain uses TRBV4-2 and TRBJ2-3; 10 nucleotides line up with TRBD2. Germline V gene sequence: CDR1 LGHNA, CDR2 YNFKEQ. The CDR3 contains 17 residues. J lost 4 bases, V lost 2 bases, and 9 bases had no gene match. CDR3 in DNA: TGTGCCAGCAGCCAAAACTCAGCGGGAGGGCTCGCAGATACGCAGTATTTT. This gives the protein CASSQNSAGGLADTQYF.

The chain combines TRBV9 with TRBJ1-3, with D tentatively TRBD1 (5 bases). Trimming pared 1 base from V and 4 bases from J, leaving 9 bases between. In germline, CDR1 is SGDLS, CDR2 YYNGEE. CDR3 length: 14 amino acids. CDR3 amino acids: CASSVLAGGNTIYF. The CDR3 DNA is TGTGCCAGCAGCGTACTGGCAGGGGGAAACACCATATATTTT.

The chain links TRBV6-5 to TRBJ2-2; no definite D call. From germline, CDR1 is MNHEY and CDR2 SVGAGI. The V and J ends lost 3 bases and 7 bases respectively, with 9 bases between them. The CDR3 contains 13 residues. CDR3 sequence: CASSYRTVGELFF. DNA for the CDR3: TGTGCCAGCAGTTATAGAACGGTCGGGGAGCTGTTTTTT.

This chain joins TRBV28 and TRBJ2-7, with TRBD1 matching 9 bases. This CDR3 has 14 amino acids. The germline gives CDR1 MDHEN, CDR2 SYDVKM. The V and J ends lost 8 bases and 2 bases, in that order; junction bases with no gene match: 7. CDR3 nucleotide sequence: TGTGCCAGCGGGGGGACAGGGCTCCCCTACGAGCAGTACTTC. Amino acid sequence: CASGGTGLPYEQYF.